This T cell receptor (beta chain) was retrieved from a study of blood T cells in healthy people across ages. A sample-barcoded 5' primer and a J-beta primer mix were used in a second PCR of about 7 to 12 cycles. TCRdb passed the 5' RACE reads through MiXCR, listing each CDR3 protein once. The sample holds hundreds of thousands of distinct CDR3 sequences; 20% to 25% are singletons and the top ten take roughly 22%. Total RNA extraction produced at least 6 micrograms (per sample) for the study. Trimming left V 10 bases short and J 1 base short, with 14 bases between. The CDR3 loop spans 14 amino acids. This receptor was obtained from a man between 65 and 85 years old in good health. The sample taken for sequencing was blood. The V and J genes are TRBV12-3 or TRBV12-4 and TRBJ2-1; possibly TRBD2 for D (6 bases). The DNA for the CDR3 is TGTGCCACGGAGCGGGTCGCTTCCTACAATGAGCAGTTCTTC. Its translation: CATERVASYNEQFF.